This TCR beta chain was identified during a study of vaccination effects on CD4 cells after COVID-19. The wider study: Post-vaccine sampling took place a median of 72 days after the second dose. The study, taken as a whole, reports: Nearly all vaccine-induced clones in healthy recipients recognized only SARS-CoV-2.

About this clone: The target antigen is unknown.

The CDR3 has 14 residues. V lost 0 bases to trimming and J lost 4 bases, with 8 bases between them. Germline assignment: CDR1 WNHNN and CDR2 SYGVQD (reference sequence). The table came from immunoSEQ multiplex PCR; TCRdb's copy has only in-frame clones and leaves some out. This sample yields about 73,000 clones, of which over 65% are seen a single time; about 2.3% belongs to the top ten. Culture lasted about 11 days before CD4+ T cell isolation. All study participants received two doses of BNT162b2 or mRNA-1273 vaccine. Nucleocapsid antibody tests were negative, and the vaccine recipients had no prior SARS-CoV-2 infection. Cultures had half their medium replaced with IL-2 medium on days 3 and 7.

This specimen was CD4+ T cells from PBMCs cultured without peptide, taken after COVID-19 vaccination. The chain couples TRBV10-1 to TRBJ2-3; D may correspond to TRBD1 or TRBD2 (5 bases each). This TCR derives from a human donor who received a COVID-19 vaccine. CDR3 DNA: TGCGCCAGCAGTGAGTCGGGACGAGCAGATACGCAGTATTTT. This encodes CASSESGRADTQYF.